A single sample gave rise to the 21 T cell receptor beta chains below, sequenced in a study of beta chain features in type 1 diabetes. Every bit of the isolated RNA underwent reverse transcription, so sequencing read expressed TCRB transcripts. Measured with immunoSEQ multiplex PCR; TCRdb has only the in-frame clones, and not every one. The table includes 160,000 or so clones, 6.5% to 8.5% detected once. Their cognate antigens are unknown. Points from the study as a whole: Moderate but significant shortening of TCRB CDR3s was recorded in all four CD4+ subsets from Type 1 diabetes patients.

Sequencing used central memory CD4+ T cells from blood. These receptors all stem from a young woman with type 1 diabetes.

J is TRBJ1-1 and V is TRBV7-2, with 7 positions matching TRBD1. Per the germline V gene, CDR1 is SGHTA and CDR2 is FQGNSA. V trimming: 7 bases; J trimming: 11 bases; junction bases outside the gene matches: 13. The CDR3 spans 13 residues. CDR3 nucleotide sequence: TGTGCCAGCAACCTAGGGGGCAGCCGGGGGGCTTTCTTT. Translating gives CASNLGGSRGAFF.

There are a few counts of this clone. The rearrangement joins TRBV4-2 to TRBJ2-6; a weak D match, TRBD2 (6 bases). V gave up 6 bases and J gave up 1 base, with 16 bases separating them. This CDR3 is built from 17 residues. Germline V gives CDR1 LGHNA, CDR2 YNFKEQ. CDR3 sequence reads: CASSRDLPISGANVLTF. As DNA, the CDR3 is TGTGCCAGCAGTAGGGACTTACCTATATCTGGGGCCAACGTCCTGACTTTC.

This chain uses TRBV25-1 with TRBJ2-3; D uncertain. The V and J ends lost 1 base and 8 bases respectively, with 7 bases between them. The CDR3 has 12 residues. CDR1 is MGHDK and CDR2 is SYGVNS in the germline V gene. The DNA of the CDR3 is TGTGCCAGCAGTGAATTAGGCGGTACGCAGTATTTT. Translation gives CASSELGGTQYF. Based on the CDR3 plus reference TRBV25-1 and TRBJ2-3, the full variable domain is EADIYQTPRYLVIGTGKKITLECSQTMGHDKMYWYQQDPGMELHLIHYSYGVNSTEKGDLSSESTVSRIRTEHFPLTLESARPSHTSQYLCASSELGGTQYFGPGTRLTVL.

The sample holds a few counts of this clone. V is TRBV7-2 and J is TRBJ1-2; TRBD1 matches at 8 bases. After removal of 2 bases from V and 10 bases from J, the junction contained 6 bases not matched to a gene. The germline gives CDR1 SGHTA, CDR2 FQGNSA. The CDR3 extends over 13 amino acids. This CDR3 reads CASSLTQGAAYTF. The DNA for the CDR3 is TGTGCCAGCAGCTTAACCCAGGGGGCCGCCTACACCTTC. Full variable domain (rest looked up from reference TRBV7-2 and TRBJ1-2): GAGVSQSPSNKVTEKGKDVELRCDPISGHTALYWYRQSLGQGLEFLIYFQGNSAPDKSGLPSDRFSAERTGGSVSTLTIQRTQQEDSAVYLCASSLTQGAAYTFGSGTRLTVV.

Concerning this clone: The sample has other DNA sequences that encode this CDR3 too. The J gene is TRBJ2-7, the V gene TRBV18, with 8 bases aligning to TRBD2. With 3 bases clipped from V and 2 bases from J, the junction kept 3 bases outside the gene matches. This CDR3 contains 14 residues. CDR1 and CDR2 from the germline V gene are KGHSH and LQKENI. The CDR3 nucleotides read TGTGCCAGCTCACCCACGGGGGGGCCCTACGAGCAGTACTTC. Translated: CASSPTGGPYEQYF.

With regard to this clone: This sample also contains other DNA sequences that code for the same CDR3. The genes are TRBV7-9 and TRBJ2-5, with 10 positions matching TRBD1. V gave up 1 base and J gave up 1 base; unmatched junction bases: 3. CDR1 is SEHNR and CDR2 is FQNEAQ in the germline V gene (reference sequence). CDR3 length equals 16 residues. The CDR3 DNA is TGTGCCAGCAGCTTAGGGGACAGGGGACTCCAAGAGACCCAGTACTTC. It is translated as CASSLGDRGLQETQYF.

This clone was found a few times. The chain links TRBV13 to TRBJ2-7, with TRBD2 as a possible D gene (6 bases). Trimming took off 1 base at V and 7 bases at J, with 11 bases between the two ends. Germline values: CDR1 PRHDT, CDR2 FYEKMQ (reference sequence). The CDR3 consists of 13 residues. CDR3 sequence (DNA): TGTGCCAGCAGCTTAGCACCGACTAGGGAGCAGTACTTC. Protein: CASSLAPTREQYF.

The genes are TRBV28 and TRBJ1-2; maybe TRBD1 (6 bases). Trimming pared 8 bases from V and 6 bases from J, leaving 16 bases between. This CDR3 has 13 residues. Germline values: CDR1 MDHEN, CDR2 SYDVKM. CDR3 sequence: CASQGGPWDGYTF. CDR3 nucleotides: TGTGCCAGCCAAGGGGGTCCCTGGGATGGCTACACCTTC.

V usage is TRBV7-8 and J usage is TRBJ1-3; D gene uncertain. Germline-derived CDR1 and CDR2 are SGHVS and FQNEAQ. This CDR3 has 12 amino acids. The V and J ends lost 6 bases and 7 bases respectively, with 10 bases between them. CDR3 sequence (DNA): TGTGCCAGCAGTCAACGCGGGAACACCATATATTTT. Amino acids: CASSQRGNTIYF. Together with reference TRBV7-8 and TRBJ1-3, the CDR3 gives the full variable domain: GAGVSQSPRYKVAKRGQDVALRCDPISGHVSLFWYQQALGQGPEFLTYFQNEAQLDKSGLPSDRFFAERPEGSVSTLKIQRTQQEDSAVYLCASSQRGNTIYFGEGSWLTVV.

The chain has TRBV30 and TRBJ2-1; possibly TRBD2 for D (5 bases). With 0 bases removed from V and 5 bases from J, the gap between germline ends came to 20 bases. The CDR3 has 17 residues. Germline values: CDR1 GTSNPN, CDR2 SVGIG (reference sequence). The CDR3 DNA follows: TGTGCCTGGAGTGTACTAGGACGCAGGCGAGCTAACAATGAGCAGTTCTTC. Its protein product is CAWSVLGRRRANNEQFF.

V is TRBV6-5 and J is TRBJ2-1; TRBD2 matches 8 bases. The V and J ends lost 7 bases and 8 bases, in that order; junction bases with no gene match: 13. The CDR3 consists of 15 residues. The V gene's germline CDR1 is MNHEY and CDR2 SVGAGI. The CDR3: CASTPTGSGRHEQFF. CDR3 nucleotides: TGTGCCAGCACCCCCACAGGAAGCGGGAGACATGAGCAGTTCTTC.

The rearrangement joins TRBV2 to TRBJ2-3, with TRBD2 matching 11 bases. The CDR3 contains 15 residues. CDR1 is SNHLY and CDR2 is FYNNEI in the germline V gene. J gave up 2 bases and V 6 bases, and 4 bases lay outside the gene matches. The CDR3 is CASREGLAATDTQYF. The CDR3 coding sequence is TGTGCCAGCAGGGAGGGACTAGCGGCCACAGATACGCAGTATTTT. Full variable domain (outside the CDR3, taken from reference TRBV2 and TRBJ2-3): EPEVTQTPSHQVTQMGQEVILRCVPISNHLYFYWYRQILGQKVEFLVSFYNNEISEKSEIFDDQFSVERPDGSNFTLKIRSTKLEDSAMYFCASREGLAATDTQYFGPGTRLTVL.

The rearrangement joins TRBV19 to TRBJ2-1; TRBD2 is a possible D gene (7 bases). Germline CDR1 and CDR2: LNHDA and SQIVND (reference sequence). The CDR3 totals 16 residues. V was cut by 4 bases and J by 6 bases, with 19 bases left in between. The DNA for the CDR3 is TGTGCCAGTAGTACCGGACTAGTAGGGGGAGGCAATGAGCAGTTCTTC. Amino acids: CASSTGLVGGGNEQFF.

This sequence joins TRBV28 and TRBJ2-6; maybe TRBD1 (6 bases). The CDR3 has 18 amino acids. The V gene lost 1 base and the J gene lost 0 bases, with 13 bases spanning the gap. Germline-derived CDR1 and CDR2 are MDHEN and SYDVKM. CDR3 nucleotide sequence: TGTGCCAGCAGTTTATTAGGACAGAGCAGCTCTGGGGCCAACGTCCTGACTTTC. Translation gives CASSLLGQSSSGANVLTF.

This clone has only a few counts. The chain links TRBV7-2 to TRBJ2-1; D perhaps matches TRBD2 (7 bases). The germline V gene has CDR1 SGHTA and CDR2 FQGNSA. With 4 bases removed from V and 10 bases from J, the gap between germline ends came to 17 bases. The CDR3 is 14 amino acids. DNA of the CDR3: TGTGCCAGCAGCTCCGGGGGGCGACCCAACGAGCAGTTCTTC. Amino acid sequence: CASSSGGRPNEQFF.

The genes are TRBV9 and TRBJ2-7; tentatively, D is TRBD1 (5 bases). From germline, CDR1 is SGDLS and CDR2 YYNGEE. The V end was cut by 1 base, the J end by 1 base, with 18 bases between. The CDR3 runs to 17 residues. The CDR3 coding sequence is TGTGCCAGCAGCGTATCTGCGACAGCCCGCCGATCCTACGAGCAGTACTTC. It translates to CASSVSATARRSYEQYF.

J is TRBJ1-2 and V is TRBV5-4; 7 bases agree with TRBD1. Unmatched junction bases numbered 3, after V lost 4 bases and J lost 3 bases. This CDR3 contains 13 residues. Germline V gene sequence: CDR1 SGHNT, CDR2 YYREEE (reference sequence). Here the CDR3 DNA reads TGTGCCAGCAGCGGGACAGTGGACTATGGCTACACCTTC. Protein product: CASSGTVDYGYTF.

The CDR3 is CSVEAPREGGMSRDNEQFF. In nucleotides, the CDR3 is TGCAGCGTTGAAGCCCCTCGGGAAGGGGGCATGTCCAGAGACAATGAGCAGTTCTTC. The V call is TRBV29-1, the J call TRBJ2-1, with TRBD1 matching over 7 bases. Trimming removed 1 base from V and 5 bases from J; junction bases left unmatched: 20. Germline CDR1 SQVTM, CDR2 ANQGSEA. The CDR3 sequence is 19 residues long.

This clone was observed a few times. The gene calls are TRBV4-3 and TRBJ2-1, with 7 positions matching TRBD2. The CDR3 is made up of 14 amino acids. The germline V gene has CDR1 LGHNA and CDR2 YSLEER. V was clipped by 2 bases and J by 6 bases; unmatched bases: 4. CDR3 bases: TGCGCCAGCAGCCAAAGGGTAGCGGGCAATGAGCAGTTCTTC. Translated: CASSQRVAGNEQFF.

CDR3 coding DNA: TGCAGCGTTGAGGGGAGGGGAAGTGGCTACACCTTC. Translated: CSVEGRGSGYTF. The chain couples TRBV29-1 to TRBJ1-2; D is possibly TRBD1 (5 bases). The CDR3 length is 12 residues. V dropped 3 bases and J dropped 7 bases, with 12 bases sitting between them. Germline lookup yields CDR1 SQVTM and CDR2 ANQGSEA.

The genes are TRBV28 and TRBJ1-5; TRBD1 is a possible D gene (6 bases). The CDR3 is 14 residues long. Germline V gene sequence: CDR1 MDHEN, CDR2 SYDVKM. Trimming left V 7 bases short and J 7 bases short, with 17 bases between. The CDR3 spells CASNGGAPGQPQHF. For the CDR3, the DNA is TGTGCCAGCAACGGGGGGGCGCCTGGACAGCCCCAGCATTTT.